This T cell receptor (beta chain) was captured in a study of ipilimumab plus nivolumab after autologous stem cell transplantation. Checkpoint therapy with ipilimumab 1 mg/kg began 14 to 28 days after transplant. Dosing: nivolumab 3 mg/kg IV, weeks 1, 4, 7, 10, then every two weeks to week 26. Libraries were prepared by immunoSEQ multiplex PCR; TCRdb keeps only in-frame clonotypes and omits some of them. The sample lists approximately 15,000 clones, 65% to 80% occurring once. V trimming: 6 bases; J trimming: 4 bases; junction bases outside the gene matches: 5. CDR1 and CDR2 from the germline V gene are LNHDA and SQIVND (reference sequence). The CDR3 is 15 residues long.

Source: PBMCs, taken in a trial of ipilimumab plus nivolumab as post-transplant consolidation. This TCR was sampled from a male donor with primary mediastinal lymphoma. This sequence joins TRBV19 and TRBJ2-3, with 12 bases identical to TRBD2. The CDR3 DNA reads TGTGCCAGTAGAAAGACTAGCGGGAGAGCAGATACGCAGTATTTT. Translated, it gives CASRKTSGRADTQYF.